These T cell receptor beta chains were read from a single sample in a study of blood T cells in healthy people across ages. Each CDR3 protein gets one entry after TCRdb re-called the 5' RACE reads with MiXCR. Among 730,000 or so distinct CDR3 sequences listed, around 40% were seen once. Sequenced input: blood. The origin of the receptors is a woman aged 60-75 years in good health. The CDR3 runs from the conserved cysteine through the conserved F or W. A D gene is named only where the DNA matches it firmly. Not all rows give a size; the values are once, few, many and, for expanded clones, a class.

>TRBJ2-7|-|-|TRBV29-1
TGCAGCGTTTCGGTTGCCGACGAGCAGTACTTC
CSVSVADEQYF
>TRBJ2-7|-|-|TRBV6-5
TGTGCCAGCAGGCCGGACGGGAAAACCTACGAGCAGTACTTC
CASRPDGKTYEQYF
>TRBJ2-7|-|-|TRBV27
TGTGCCAGCAGTTTATTATCACGGAGTGGGAACCGAGGCTACGAGCAGTACTTC
CASSLLSRSGNRGYEQYF
>TRBJ2-5|few|TRBD2|TRBV4-2
TGTGCCAGCAGCCCCGGGACTAGCGGGATTGAGGAGACCCAGTACTTC
CASSPGTSGIEETQYF
>TRBJ2-5|-|-|TRBV28
TGTGCCGGCAGTCCCGCACTAGGGGAGGAGACCCAGTACTTC
CAGSPALGEETQYF
>TRBJ2-7|-|TRBD1|TRBV20-1
TGCAGTGCTAGAGATGTCGGACAGGGGTTCCACGAGCAGTACTTC
CSARDVGQGFHEQYF
>TRBJ2-7|-|-|TRBV20-1
TGCAGTGTCCCCGGGACCGCTAACTACGAGCAGTACTTC
CSVPGTANYEQYF
>TRBJ2-1|-|TRBD2|TRBV9
TGTGCCAGCAGCCCGACTAGCGGGGCAAACTACAATGAGCAGTTCTTC
CASSPTSGANYNEQFF
>TRBJ2-7|-|TRBD1|TRBV28
TGTGCCAGCACAGGGGGACACATCTACGAGCAGTACTTC
CASTGGHIYEQYF
>TRBJ2-5|few|TRBD1|TRBV19
TGTGCCAGTACAGGGGGACCGGACAGGGACGTCGGGACCCAGTACTTC
CASTGGPDRDVGTQYF
>TRBJ1-2|few|-|TRBV28
TGTGCCAGCAGTTTACCGGACGACGTAGGCTACACCTTC
CASSLPDDVGYTF
>TRBJ1-2|-|TRBD1|TRBV20-1
TGCAGTGCTAGAGCGACAGGGGTTGACTATGGCTACACCTTC
CSARATGVDYGYTF
>TRBJ2-1|-|TRBD2|TRBV5-5
TGTGCCAGCAGTCTGAGACTAGCGGGGTTCTACAATGAGCAGTTCTTC
CASSLRLAGFYNEQFF
>TRBJ2-7|-|-|TRBV20-1
TGCAGTGCTAGCACACCCGTATCCTACGAGCAGTACTTC
CSASTPVSYEQYF
>TRBJ2-1|-|-|TRBV10-3
TGTGCCATCAAGGGGGCTCTAGCGACAATGGGCAATGAGCAGTTCTTC
CAIKGALATMGNEQFF
>TRBJ2-2|many|TRBD1|TRBV29-1
TGCAGCGGACAGGGGAACACCGGGGAGCTGTTTTTT
CSGQGNTGELFF
>TRBJ2-1|-|-|TRBV21-1
TGTGCCAGCAGCATAGGACAGGGTGGGTCCGGGAATGAGCAGTTCTTC
CASSIGQGGSGNEQFF
>TRBJ2-1|few|TRBD2|TRBV10-3
TGTGCCATCAGTGAGGGGCACTTGAGCGGGACCTACAATGAGCAGTTCTTC
CAISEGHLSGTYNEQFF
>TRBJ2-3|few|TRBD2|TRBV28
TGTGCCAGCAGTTTATACACTAGCGGGGGGTATTTGGATACGCAGTATTTT
CASSLYTSGGYLDTQYF
>TRBJ2-1|-|-|TRBV29-1
TGCAGCGCTGGCACCCGGGACTCTCTACATTACAATGAGCAGTTCTTC
CSAGTRDSLHYNEQFF
>TRBJ1-2|-|-|TRBV6-5
TGTGCCAGCAGTTACTCGAAGGCCGGTCTCGGCTATGGCTACACCTTC
CASSYSKAGLGYGYTF
>TRBJ2-5|-|-|TRBV7-2
TGTGCCGCGGCGGCTAGCGATCAAGAGACCCGGTACTTC
CAAAASDQETRYF
>TRBJ1-1|-|-|TRBV15
TGTGCCACCAGTGGGGAGATGAACACTGAAGCTTTCTTT
CATSGEMNTEAFF
>TRBJ2-1|-|TRBD2|TRBV6-2/TRBV6-3
TGTGCCAGCAGTTACTCGGTAGCGGGGAAAGAGCGGTTCTTC
CASSYSVAGKERFF
>TRBJ2-3|-|TRBD2|TRBV4-2
TGTGCCAGCAGCCAAGCGGGAGGGACAACAGATACGCAGTATTTT
CASSQAGGTTDTQYF
>TRBJ2-6|-|-|TRBV4-3
TGCGCCAGCAGCCAAGTAACTGGGGCCAACGTCCTGACTTTC
CASSQVTGANVLTF
>TRBJ2-1|-|-|TRBV24-1
TGTGCCACGGGTGGGTCCTACAATGAGCAGTTCTTC
CATGGSYNEQFF
>TRBJ2-3|few|-|TRBV6-2/TRBV6-3
TGTGCCAGCAGTTACTCGGTTCGGGGCTCTAGCACAGATACGCAGTATTTT
CASSYSVRGSSTDTQYF
>TRBJ1-4|-|-|TRBV12-3/TRBV12-4
TGTGCCAGCAGTCGGGGAAGGGGCAGATCTAGTGAAAAACTGTTTTTT
CASSRGRGRSSEKLFF
>TRBJ1-1|few|-|TRBV12-3/TRBV12-4
TGTGCCAGCAGTGGGGACTCCATCACTGAAGCTTTCTTT
CASSGDSITEAFF
>TRBJ2-7|-|TRBD2|TRBV25-1
TGTGCCAGCAGTGTCCCCCCGGGGACTAGCGGGAGTTACGAGCAGTACTTC
CASSVPPGTSGSYEQYF
>TRBJ2-1|many|TRBD2|TRBV11-1
TGTGCCAGCAGCTCGGTTGGGACTACATATTACAATGAGCAGTTCTTC
CASSSVGTTYYNEQFF
>TRBJ1-4|-|-|TRBV4-1
TGCGCCAGCAGCGACGGGACCGCAACTAATGAAAAACTGTTTTTT
CASSDGTATNEKLFF
>TRBJ2-7|-|-|TRBV20-1
TGCAGTGCGAGGATGATTAGGGGAGAGCAGTACTTC
CSARMIRGEQYF
>TRBJ2-5|once|-|TRBV18
TGTGCCAGCTCACCATCGGGCGTCCTGGGGGAGACCCGGTACTTC
CASSPSGVLGETRYF
>TRBJ1-5|few|-|TRBV5-5
TGTGCCAGCAGCTTGTTCCCGCGAGGGGGGAGAAATAGCAATCAGCCCCAGCATTTT
CASSLFPRGGRNSNQPQHF
>TRBJ2-1|-|-|TRBV4-2
TGTGCCAGCAGCCGTACCGGGACTCCCATAGACAATGAGCAGTTCTTC
CASSRTGTPIDNEQFF
>TRBJ2-7|-|TRBD2|TRBV20-1
TGCAGTGCCGGGGAGACTAGCGGAAAATCCTACGAGCAGTACTTC
CSAGETSGKSYEQYF
>TRBJ2-3|few|TRBD2|TRBV27
TGTGCCAGCAGTCTGACGGGACTAGCGATGGCAGATACGCAGTATTTT
CASSLTGLAMADTQYF
>TRBJ1-5|few|-|TRBV6-6
TGTGCCAGCAGTTCGGAACAGCCCCAGCATTTT
CASSSEQPQHF
>TRBJ2-3|-|-|TRBV20-1
TGCAGTGCTAGAGATGTGGCGTTCACAGATACGCAGTATTTT
CSARDVAFTDTQYF
>TRBJ2-7|-|TRBD1|TRBV3-1
TGTGCCAGCAGCAACCGGGACAGGGCCCCCTACGAGCAGTACTTC
CASSNRDRAPYEQYF
>TRBJ1-1|-|-|TRBV7-9
TGTGTCAGCAGCTTAATAGGACCGAACACTGAAGCTTTCTTT
CVSSLIGPNTEAFF
>TRBJ2-2|-|-|TRBV28
TGTGCCAGCGAGGGGGATACCGGGGAGCTGTTTTTT
CASEGDTGELFF
>TRBJ1-3|-|-|TRBV5-6
TGTGCCAGCAGCTTGGGACTCCAAACGGACACCATATATTTT
CASSLGLQTDTIYF
>TRBJ2-3|-|-|TRBV4-1
TGCGCCAGCAGCCAAGTTGGTAGCGACACCTCTCATGGCACAGATACGCAGTATTTT
CASSQVGSDTSHGTDTQYF
>TRBJ1-2|-|-|TRBV27
TGTGCCAGCAGTTTCGGTTCCGCCGGCTATGGCTACACCTTC
CASSFGSAGYGYTF
>TRBJ2-2|few|TRBD1|TRBV29-1
TGCAGCGTTGAAGAGGGGGACAGGGCGAACACCGGGGAGCTGTTTTTT
CSVEEGDRANTGELFF
>TRBJ2-7|-|-|TRBV24-1
TGTGCCACCAGTGATTGGTCACCTGAAGGGACCTACGAGCAGTACTTC
CATSDWSPEGTYEQYF
>TRBJ2-7|few|TRBD1|TRBV20-1
TGCAGTGCTAGCGATGGGGACAGGGGAACTCCCGAGCAGTACTTC
CSASDGDRGTPEQYF
>TRBJ1-2|-|-|TRBV19
TGTGCCAGTAGTCCTCAGGGACCTCCGGACTATGGCTACACCTTC
CASSPQGPPDYGYTF
>TRBJ2-1|-|TRBD2|TRBV18
TGTGCCAGCTCACCCGACGGCTTCTGGGCGGGGGTTGAGCAGTTCTTC
CASSPDGFWAGVEQFF
>TRBJ2-1|-|TRBD2|TRBV6-2/TRBV6-3
TGTGCCAGCAGTGGACTAGCGGGAGGGCCGTACAATGAGCAGTTCTTC
CASSGLAGGPYNEQFF
>TRBJ1-1|once|-|TRBV18
TGTGCCAGCTCACAAAGGGGGGGGGATCTGAACACTGAAGCTTTCTTT
CASSQRGGDLNTEAFF
>TRBJ1-2|-|-|TRBV28
TGTGCCAGCAGCTTACAAGGTTTGGGCTATGGCTACACCTTC
CASSLQGLGYGYTF
>TRBJ2-2|few|TRBD2|TRBV11-3
TGTGCCAGCGGGGGGGTGAACACCGGGGAGCTGTTTTTT
CASGGVNTGELFF
>TRBJ2-1|-|-|TRBV7-9
TGTGCCGCCCCTGTGGGTGAGTTCTACAATGAGCAGTTCTTC
CAAPVGEFYNEQFF
>TRBJ2-5|-|TRBD2|TRBV20-1
TGCAGTGCTGACCGACTAGCGGGGCGGGAGACCCAGTACTTC
CSADRLAGRETQYF
>TRBJ2-5|-|-|TRBV27
TGTGCCAGCAGTTTACTAACAGGGGAGACCCAGTACTTC
CASSLLTGETQYF